These 27 T cell receptor beta chains were all obtained from the same sample, sequenced in a study of blood T cell repertoires in COVID-19. Sequenced by immunoSEQ multiplex PCR; TCRdb stores in-frame clones only, minus some. The sample holds 150,000 to 200,000 clones, about 88% seen once. The sequenced sample was peripheral blood. These receptors were collected from a man between 35 and 55 years old with active or convalescent COVID-19.

The rearrangement uses TRBV19 and TRBJ1-1, with a tentative D call TRBD1 (5 bases). Trimming pared 3 bases from V and 1 base from J, leaving 9 bases between. The CDR3 sequence is 14 residues long. Per the germline V gene, CDR1 is LNHDA and CDR2 is SQIVND (reference sequence). In DNA form, the CDR3 reads TGTGCCAGTAGTATGGGGGAGGGGAACACTGAAGCTTTCTTT. Protein: CASSMGEGNTEAFF.

The rearrangement joins TRBV5-5 to TRBJ1-5; D may be TRBD1 (5 bases). Germline lookup yields CDR1 SGHKS and CDR2 YYEKEE (reference sequence). The CDR3 is made up of 16 amino acids. V lost 0 bases and J 3 bases, leaving 13 bases between the germline ends. The CDR3 coding sequence is TGTGCCAGCAGCTTGGTTGGGGGAGGGGTCAATCAGCCCCAGCATTTT. Amino acids: CASSLVGGGVNQPQHF.

The chain is built from TRBV29-1 and TRBJ2-6; 7 nucleotides agree with TRBD1. With 6 bases clipped from V and 2 bases from J, the junction kept 4 bases outside the gene matches. CDR1 is SQVTM, CDR2 ANQGSEA, per germline. The CDR3 consists of 14 residues. This chain's CDR3 is CSVGDSPGANVLTF. The CDR3 DNA reads TGCAGCGTGGGGGACAGCCCTGGGGCCAACGTCCTGACTTTC.

V usage is TRBV19 and J usage is TRBJ1-1; D remains unclear. CDR3 length equals 13 residues. CDR1 and CDR2 (germline): LNHDA, SQIVND (reference sequence). V gave up 7 bases and J gave up 1 base, with 10 bases separating them. The CDR3 is CASKVGANTEAFF. In DNA, the CDR3 is TGTGCCAGTAAGGTTGGAGCGAACACTGAAGCTTTCTTT.

This clone has more than one count but fewer than ten. V is TRBV6-5 and J is TRBJ1-1; D not certain. The CDR3 sequence is 13 residues long. Germline values: CDR1 MNHEY, CDR2 SVGAGI. V was shortened by 6 bases and J by 2 bases, with 10 bases between the two germline ends. The CDR3 sequence: CASSITTNTEAFF. Written as DNA, the CDR3 is TGTGCCAGCAGCATCACAACCAACACTGAAGCTTTCTTT.

The V call is TRBV5-5, the J call TRBJ2-3, with D possibly being TRBD2 (7 bases). Trimming took off 4 bases at V and 6 bases at J, with 18 bases between the two ends. CDR3 length: 15 amino acids. The germline gives CDR1 SGHKS, CDR2 YYEKEE (reference sequence). Here the CDR3 DNA reads TGTGCCAGCAGCAGGGGGGGCCAGGGTTCGGATACGCAGTATTTT. This gives the protein CASSRGGQGSDTQYF.

The rearrangement uses TRBV4-2 and TRBJ1-3, with D hard to call. Germline values: CDR1 LGHNA, CDR2 YNFKEQ. The CDR3 is 17 amino acids. Trimming took off 2 bases at V and 1 base at J, with 15 bases between the two ends. This chain's CDR3 is CASSQSPSPASGNTIYF. CDR3 sequence (DNA): TGTGCCAGCAGCCAATCTCCCTCCCCAGCGTCTGGAAACACCATATATTTT.

The rearrangement links TRBV2 to TRBJ2-1; weak D call: TRBD1 (6 bases). Trimming removed 6 bases from V and 8 bases from J, with 17 bases in between. Looked up from germline, CDR1 is SNHLY and CDR2 is FYNNEI. The CDR3 has 14 residues. The CDR3 reads CASSETGGRDEQFF. The CDR3 DNA follows: TGTGCCAGCAGCGAGACAGGCGGTAGGGATGAGCAGTTCTTC.

The chain combines TRBV27 with TRBJ1-2, with D hard to call. The V gene's germline CDR1 is MNHEY and CDR2 SMNVEV (reference sequence). V dropped 5 bases and J dropped 5 bases, with 6 bases sitting between them. The length of the CDR3 is 11 residues. The CDR3 DNA reads as TGTGCCAGCAGTGAGGGTTATGGCTACACCTTC. Translation gives CASSEGYGYTF.

The chain uses TRBV21-1 and TRBJ2-3; the D call TRBD1 from the table was never checked on the DNA. TRBV21-1 is an annotated pseudogene. The CDR3 spans 20 residues. The CDR3 region has the DNA TGTGCCAGCAGCCTACCCCCTACCCCACGACAGGGAGGAGGCACAGATACGCAGTATTTT. Translation gives CASSLPPTPRQGGGTDTQYF.

The V gene is TRBV12-5, the J gene TRBJ1-2; TRBD1 is a possible D gene (5 bases). This CDR3 is built from 14 residues. CDR1 is LGHNT and CDR2 is FRNRAP in the germline V gene. The V and J ends lost 2 bases and 8 bases respectively, with 15 bases between them. CDR3 sequence: CASGLTTRGNGYTF. In DNA form, the CDR3 reads TGTGCTAGTGGTTTGACGACTCGGGGGAACGGCTACACCTTC.

The chain has TRBV19 and TRBJ1-1; possible D gene TRBD1, 5 bases. This CDR3 is 15 amino acids long. Germline CDR1 reads LNHDA; CDR2 reads SQIVND (reference sequence). The V end was cut by 1 base, the J end by 4 bases, with 13 bases between. The CDR3 loop reads CASSIGRQPSTEAFF. CDR3 nucleotide sequence: TGTGCCAGTAGTATAGGCCGACAGCCCAGCACTGAAGCTTTCTTT.

This clone was picked up one time. V usage is TRBV6-5 and J usage is TRBJ1-1, with D possibly matching TRBD1 (6 bases). The CDR3 contains 12 residues. Trimming shortened V by 8 bases and J by 11 bases, and 18 bases separated the two germline ends. The germline gives CDR1 MNHEY, CDR2 SVGAGI. CDR3 coding DNA: TGTGCCAGCGAGACACAGGGCTCTAGGGCTTTCTTT. Amino acid sequence: CASETQGSRAFF.

V usage is TRBV5-1 and J usage is TRBJ2-7; 9 nucleotides line up with TRBD1. The CDR3 has 13 residues. The V and J ends lost 6 bases and 6 bases, in that order; junction bases with no gene match: 7. Per germline, CDR1 SGHRS and CDR2 YFSETQ. Written as DNA, the CDR3 is TGCGCCAGCAATAACCTGGGACAGGGCGAGCAGTACTTC. Protein sequence: CASNNLGQGEQYF.

The chain carries TRBV1 and TRBJ1-1; the D call of TRBD1 is as the table states it, not checked on the DNA. TRBV1 is a pseudogene locus. There are 15 residues in the CDR3. The DNA of the CDR3 is TGCACCAGCAGCCTGAGGACAGTCATGAACACTGAAGCTTTCTTT. It yields the protein CTSSLRTVMNTEAFF.

The chain joins TRBV7-8 to TRBJ1-5; D is uncertain. Per germline, CDR1 SGHVS and CDR2 FQNEAQ. The V end was cut by 1 base, the J end by 3 bases, with 7 bases between. This CDR3 contains 14 residues. The CDR3 DNA follows: TGTGCCAGCAGCTTAGTTCAGGCCAATCAGCCCCAGCATTTT. Amino acids: CASSLVQANQPQHF.

The V call is TRBV4-1, the J call TRBJ2-7, with 7 positions matching TRBD1. The CDR3 runs to 14 residues. Unmatched junction bases numbered 9, after V lost 3 bases and J lost 7 bases. Germline lookup yields CDR1 MGHRA and CDR2 YSYEKL. The CDR3, as DNA: TGCGCCAGCAGCCACCGACAGGGCGTCGGGGAGCAGTACTTC. This gives the protein CASSHRQGVGEQYF.

The chain links TRBV5-1 to TRBJ1-2; the D gene is possibly TRBD1 (5 bases). With 3 bases removed from V and 8 bases from J, the gap between germline ends came to 20 bases. The CDR3 has 15 residues. Germline V gene lookup returns CDR1 SGHRS and CDR2 YFSETQ. The CDR3 coding sequence is TGCGCCAGCAGCTCCCTTAGACGGGGGTCTATCGGCTACACCTTC. This encodes CASSSLRRGSIGYTF.

This clone occurred once. The chain couples TRBV6-2 or TRBV6-3 to TRBJ2-5, with unresolved D. The V end lost 6 bases, the J end lost 1 base, and 6 bases lay between the germline ends. Germline CDR1 MNHEY, CDR2 SVGEGT. The CDR3 contains 12 residues. The CDR3 is CASSISQETQYF. CDR3 bases: TGTGCCAGCAGCATCAGCCAAGAGACCCAGTACTTC.

The V gene is TRBV7-6, the J gene TRBJ2-1; D is undetermined. CDR3 length equals 15 residues. The V and J ends lost 2 bases and 0 bases respectively, with 8 bases between them. Germline-derived CDR1 and CDR2 are SGHVS and FNYEAQ. This CDR3 reads CASSLPWSSYNEQFF. In DNA form, the CDR3 reads TGTGCCAGCAGCTTACCCTGGAGCTCCTACAATGAGCAGTTCTTC.

The genes are TRBV5-1 and TRBJ1-1; D gene uncertain. Per germline, CDR1 SGHRS and CDR2 YFSETQ. The CDR3 sequence is 14 residues long. V was clipped by 4 bases and J by 1 base, with 11 bases between them. The CDR3 DNA sequence: TGCGCCAGCAGCCGAGGGCCCGCGAACACTGAAGCTTTCTTT. Translation gives CASSRGPANTEAFF.

CDR3 region: CASSQVDPGQYGYTF. DNA for the CDR3: TGTGCCAGCAGCCAAGTCGACCCGGGACAGTATGGCTACACCTTC. This sequence joins TRBV4-2 and TRBJ1-2; TRBD1 matches at 7 bases. The germline V gene encodes CDR1 LGHNA and CDR2 YNFKEQ. The CDR3 extends over 15 amino acids. J was trimmed by 5 bases and V by 1 base; bases with no gene match: 7.

The chain uses TRBV5-4 and TRBJ2-2; 7 positions agree with TRBD1. In germline, CDR1 is SGHNT, CDR2 YYREEE (reference sequence). V shed 4 bases, J shed 1 base, and the junction held 4 bases outside the gene matches. The CDR3 spans 15 residues. CDR3 protein: CASSTGQENTGELFF. The CDR3, as DNA: TGTGCCAGCAGCACAGGACAGGAGAACACCGGGGAGCTGTTTTTT. The whole variable domain, filled in from reference TRBV5-4 and TRBJ2-2, reads ETGVTQSPTHLIKTRGQQVTLRCSSQSGHNTVSWYQQALGQGPQFIFQYYREEENGRGNFPPRFSGLQFPNYSSELNVNALELDDSALYLCASSTGQENTGELFFGEGSRLTVL.

This clone has only one observation. This chain connects TRBV5-6 to TRBJ2-3; D might be TRBD2 (5 bases). The CDR3 runs to 15 residues. Germline V gene sequence: CDR1 SGHDT, CDR2 YYEEEE. Trimming cost V 2 bases and J 4 bases, with 14 bases left between them. Written as DNA, the CDR3 is TGTGCCAGCAGCTTAAACAATCCCGGGGCAGATACGCAGTATTTT. Translated: CASSLNNPGADTQYF.

The rearrangement uses TRBV19 and TRBJ2-2, with 7 nucleotides matching TRBD2. This CDR3 is 14 amino acids long. With 7 bases clipped from V and 0 bases from J, the junction kept 2 bases outside the gene matches. Germline CDR1 LNHDA, CDR2 SQIVND (reference sequence). The CDR3 sequence: CASTGGPNTGELFF. CDR3 in DNA: TGTGCCAGTACGGGGGGTCCGAACACCGGGGAGCTGTTTTTT.

J is TRBJ2-3 and V is TRBV7-2, with 8 nucleotides matching TRBD2. CDR3 length: 16 residues. Per the germline V gene, CDR1 is SGHTA and CDR2 is FQGNSA. The V and J ends lost 5 bases and 2 bases, in that order; junction bases with no gene match: 9. The CDR3 nucleotides are TGTGCCAGCAGCACCTTTAGCGGGGCTGACACAGATACGCAGTATTTT. Encoded protein: CASSTFSGADTDTQYF.

This chain connects TRBV6-6 to TRBJ2-1; TRBD1 agrees at 10 bases. With V trimmed by 5 bases and J by 7 bases, 11 bases remained unmatched. This CDR3 contains 16 residues. Looked up from germline, CDR1 is MNHNY and CDR2 is SVGAGI (reference sequence). CDR3 amino acids: CASSPRDRGGWNEQFF. CDR3 sequence (DNA): TGTGCCAGCAGTCCTAGGGACAGGGGAGGTTGGAATGAGCAGTTCTTC.